Sequencing of this T cell receptor beta chain was carried out in a study of low-dose radiotherapy and immunotherapy resistance in tumors. Study-wide context: Radiation delivery to Cohort 1 consisted of 0.5 Gy per fraction every 2 weeks, summing to 6.5 Gy. Fractions of 1 Gy went to Cohort 2 every two weeks, for 13 Gy over 26 weeks.

Covering alpha and beta chains, TRAV- and TRBV-specific primers were used for the first-strand cDNA. TCRs were put through around 20 PCR cycles of amplification with Phusion. A constant-region primer and the V-primer adapter served as the primer pair. TCRdb reprocessed the reads via MiXCR and lists one record per CDR3 protein. The sample has around 13,000 distinct CDR3 sequences, approximately 61% seen once. Germline assignment: CDR1 SGHDN and CDR2 FVKESK. The ends were cut back, 1 base at V and 0 bases at J, with 9 bases in the middle. The CDR3 is 16 amino acids. This chain links TRBV14 with TRBJ1-4; D is undetermined. The clonotype originates from a human donor with advanced metastatic prostate, ovarian, gallbladder or colorectal cancer (not recorded which). This table probably holds off-target reads from a library built for another chain. This CDR3 is CASSQVLSATNEKLFF. DNA for the CDR3: TGTGCCAGCAGCCAAGTCCTGAGCGCAACTAATGAAAAACTGTTTTTT. The full variable domain, in which reference TRBV14 and TRBJ1-4 provide the parts outside the CDR3, is EAGVTQFPSHSVIEKGQTVTLRCDPISGHDNLYWYRRVMGKEIKFLLHFVKESKQDESGMPNNRFLAERTGGTYSTLKVQPAELEDSGVYFCASSQVLSATNEKLFFGSGTQLSVL.